The 32 T cell receptor beta chains given below trace back to one sample, sequenced in a study of shared clonotypes between healthy human individuals. TCRdb's table, derived via immunoSEQ multiplex PCR, lists solely in-frame clones and lacks some. Altogether 1.5 million to 2.5 million clones are present, about 95% being singletons, with the ten largest covering under 1.5%. Cells designated naive CD8 were CD45RO-negative and were positively selected for CCR7, with terminally differentiated effector memory CD45RA+ cells excluded. The sequenced sample was naive CD8+ T cells sorted from blood. The receptors shown here come from a man aged 18-30 years in good health.

The chain combines TRBV7-9 with TRBJ2-2, with 7 bases that match TRBD2. From germline, CDR1 is SEHNR and CDR2 FQNEAQ (reference sequence). V lost 3 bases to trimming and J lost 10 bases; unmatched junction nucleotides: 11. The CDR3 runs 15 residues. The CDR3 spells CASSFATSPSSELFF. The DNA for the CDR3 is TGTGCCAGCAGCTTCGCGACTAGCCCGTCCTCGGAGCTGTTTTTT.

The genes are TRBV7-8 and TRBJ2-2; 10 bases fit TRBD1. V trimming: 4 bases; J trimming: 3 bases; junction bases outside the gene matches: 8. The CDR3 is 17 residues long. The germline V gene encodes CDR1 SGHVS and CDR2 FQNEAQ. The CDR3 protein is CASSSEDRGFDTGELFF. The CDR3 bases are TGTGCCAGCAGCTCTGAGGACAGGGGGTTCGACACCGGGGAGCTGTTTTTT. Looking up the rest from reference TRBV7-8 and TRBJ2-2 gives the full variable domain: GAGVSQSPRYKVAKRGQDVALRCDPISGHVSLFWYQQALGQGPEFLTYFQNEAQLDKSGLPSDRFFAERPEGSVSTLKIQRTQQEDSAVYLCASSSEDRGFDTGELFFGEGSRLTVL.

Comment on this clone: The same CDR3 is also encoded by other DNA sequences in this sample. J is TRBJ1-2 and V is TRBV28; the D is unclear. The V end was cut by 1 base, the J end by 4 bases, with 4 bases between. CDR3 length: 12 amino acids. The germline gives CDR1 MDHEN, CDR2 SYDVKM. Here the CDR3 DNA reads TGTGCCAGCAGTTTATCAGGCTATGGCTACACCTTC. Encoded protein: CASSLSGYGYTF.

The rearrangement links TRBV4-3 to TRBJ1-2; D gene ambiguous. The CDR3 is 15 residues long. Trimming stripped 0 bases from V and 2 bases from J, with 10 bases between. The germline gives CDR1 LGHNA, CDR2 YSLEER. This chain's CDR3 is CASSQDRQTNYGYTF. The CDR3 nucleotides read TGCGCCAGCAGCCAAGATCGGCAGACGAACTATGGCTACACCTTC.

This chain links TRBV21-1 with TRBJ2-7. TRBV21-1 is a pseudogene segment. This CDR3 has 18 residues. The CDR3 DNA follows: TGTGCCAGCAGCAAAGAAGGGTCGGGTCGGCCTAGCTCCTACGAGCAGTACTTC. Translated, it gives CASSKEGSGRPSSYEQYF.

V usage is TRBV28 and J usage is TRBJ1-1; D is uncertain. V was cut by 1 base and J by 0 bases, with 12 bases left in between. The CDR3 spans 16 residues. Germline V lookup: CDR1 MDHEN, CDR2 SYDVKM. Written as DNA, the CDR3 is TGTGCCAGCAGTTTATCTACCAGAAACTTGAACACTGAAGCTTTCTTT. This gives the protein CASSLSTRNLNTEAFF.

This clone was found once. The rearrangement joins TRBV5-4 to TRBJ2-7; 8 nucleotides align to TRBD1. V trimming: 0 bases; J trimming: 6 bases; junction bases outside the gene matches: 8. Looked up from germline, CDR1 is SGHNT and CDR2 is YYREEE (reference sequence). The CDR3 covers 15 residues. CDR3 DNA: TGTGCCAGCAGCTTGGAGGGCAGGGGGCCGGGCGAGCAGTACTTC. Protein: CASSLEGRGPGEQYF.

V usage is TRBV7-3 and J usage is TRBJ2-5, with TRBD2 matching over 7 bases. The V and J ends lost 5 bases and 5 bases, in that order; junction bases with no gene match: 11. CDR1 is SGHTA and CDR2 is FQGTGA in the germline V gene. The CDR3 totals 15 residues. The CDR3, as DNA: TGTGCCAGCAGCCTGGCCGGGGGGTTAGCGGAGACCCAGTACTTC. This encodes CASSLAGGLAETQYF.

V usage is TRBV7-9 and J usage is TRBJ1-2; possibly TRBD1 for D (6 bases). CDR1 SEHNR and CDR2 FQNEAQ come from the germline V gene (reference sequence). V shed 5 bases and J shed 3 bases, with 16 bases lying between them. The CDR3 extends over 15 amino acids. The CDR3 DNA sequence: TGTGCCAGCAGCACCCACAGGGAAAAGGACTATGGCTACACCTTC. Protein: CASSTHREKDYGYTF.

The chain joins TRBV5-6 to TRBJ2-7; 11 bases align to TRBD2. V was clipped by 3 bases and J by 2 bases; unmatched bases: 7. Germline V CDR1 and CDR2: SGHDT, YYEEEE. The CDR3 contains 16 residues. CDR3 nucleotides: TGTGCCAGCAGCTCGACTAGCGGGATGTTGACCTACGAGCAGTACTTC. Encoded protein: CASSSTSGMLTYEQYF.

This rearrangement joins TRBV18 to TRBJ1-1; no clear D gene. CDR1 KGHSH and CDR2 LQKENI come from the germline V gene. CDR3 length: 12 amino acids. V lost 4 bases to trimming and J lost 3 bases, with 6 bases between them. CDR3 sequence reads: CASSLQDTEAFF. In DNA, the CDR3 is TGTGCCAGCTCACTTCAAGACACTGAAGCTTTCTTT.

This clone was observed a single time. The chain couples TRBV5-1 to TRBJ2-3, with 7 nucleotides matching TRBD2. Germline trimming cut 1 base from V and 4 bases from J; bases unmatched to any gene: 3. Germline CDR1 and CDR2: SGHRS and YFSETQ. The CDR3 has 14 residues. The CDR3 is CASSLLSGADTQYF. The CDR3 bases are TGCGCCAGCAGCTTGTTGAGCGGGGCAGATACGCAGTATTTT.

In this sample, this clone turned up a few times. Other DNA sequences in the sample encode the same CDR3. The V and J genes are TRBV2 and TRBJ1-2; TRBD1 matches at 10 bases. The CDR3 totals 13 residues. The V segment lost 3 bases and the J segment 7 bases; nucleotides outside the gene matches: 2. From germline, CDR1 is SNHLY and CDR2 FYNNEI. The CDR3 DNA follows: TGTGCCAGCAGTGAGGGACAGGGGTCTGGCTACACCTTC. Translation gives CASSEGQGSGYTF.

The chain has TRBV6-1 and TRBJ2-7; 14 bases align to TRBD2. Germline V gene data show CDR1 as MNHNS and CDR2 as SASEGT. The trim removed 8 bases at V and 5 bases at J, leaving 8 bases unmatched. The CDR3 covers 15 residues. CDR3 sequence (DNA): TGTGCCAGCTCTGCCCCGGGACTAGCGGGGGACGAGCAGTACTTC. Protein: CASSAPGLAGDEQYF.

The rearrangement uses TRBV6-5 and TRBJ1-1; 7 bases map to TRBD1. CDR1 is MNHEY and CDR2 is SVGAGI in the germline V gene. V lost 4 bases and J lost 10; bases outside the gene matches: 12. The CDR3 runs 14 residues. CDR3: CASSSPELGGSAFF. DNA for the CDR3: TGTGCCAGCAGTTCCCCCGAACTAGGGGGCTCAGCTTTCTTT.

The chain carries TRBV27 and TRBJ2-2; a possible D gene is TRBD1 (5 bases). Trimming stripped 3 bases from V and 0 bases from J, with 11 bases between. This CDR3 has 16 amino acids. Germline V gives CDR1 MNHEY, CDR2 SMNVEV (reference sequence). This CDR3 is CASSFWGPPNTGELFF. CDR3 DNA sequence: TGTGCCAGCAGTTTTTGGGGCCCTCCGAACACCGGGGAGCTGTTTTTT.

This chain joins TRBV5-5 and TRBJ1-2, with TRBD1 matching over 7 bases. Germline values: CDR1 SGHKS, CDR2 YYEKEE (reference sequence). The length of the CDR3 is 15 residues. The V gene end was trimmed by 1 base and the J gene end by 2 bases; junction bases not matched to a gene: 5. CDR3 DNA sequence: TGTGCCAGCAGCTTGTATGAGGGGGCAAACTATGGCTACACCTTC. It yields the protein CASSLYEGANYGYTF.

The chain links TRBV7-9 to TRBJ2-4; 11 nucleotides match TRBD2. This CDR3 comprises 17 residues. The V segment lost 1 base and the J segment 7 bases; nucleotides outside the gene matches: 9. From germline, CDR1 is SEHNR and CDR2 FQNEAQ (reference sequence). In DNA, the CDR3 is TGTGCCAGCAGCTTAGTCCTAGCGGGGGGCTCAGGGAACATTCAGTACTTC. It yields the protein CASSLVLAGGSGNIQYF.

The V and J genes are TRBV7-9 and TRBJ2-7, with 8 bases lining up with TRBD1. The CDR3 consists of 16 residues. Germline CDR1 SEHNR, CDR2 FQNEAQ (reference sequence). Trimming cost V 0 bases and J 5 bases; bases outside gene matches: 9. The CDR3: CASSLARRGLEDEQYF. Here the CDR3 DNA reads TGTGCCAGCAGCTTAGCTCGCAGGGGGCTAGAGGACGAGCAGTACTTC.

The chain joins TRBV5-4 to TRBJ1-4, with D perhaps TRBD1 (5 bases). Between the trimmed V and J ends, which lost 0 bases and 6 bases, there was a span of 15 bases. This CDR3 is built from 16 residues. Germline CDR1 and CDR2: SGHNT and YYREEE (reference sequence). The CDR3 loop is CASSLVGAPDDEKLFF. The CDR3 DNA is TGTGCCAGCAGCTTGGTTGGGGCGCCAGATGATGAAAAACTGTTTTTT.

CDR3 sequence (DNA): TGTGCCAGCAGCTTAAAAGCGGGTTTGAATGAGCAGTTCTTC. Protein sequence: CASSLKAGLNEQFF. The chain has TRBV7-9 and TRBJ2-1; perhaps TRBD2 as D (6 bases). Trimming removed 2 bases from V and 7 bases from J, with 12 bases in between. This CDR3 comprises 14 residues. Germline CDR1 is SEHNR and CDR2 is FQNEAQ (reference sequence).

This rearrangement joins TRBV29-1 to TRBJ2-3; D perhaps matches TRBD1 (6 bases). Trimming stripped 0 bases from V and 4 bases from J, with 8 bases between. The CDR3 sequence is 13 residues long. Germline V CDR1 and CDR2: SQVTM, ANQGSEA. The DNA for the CDR3 is TGCAGCGTTGAAGAGGACAGTGCAGATACGCAGTATTTT. Its translation is CSVEEDSADTQYF.

V and J are TRBV15 and TRBJ2-1; 10 bases are a match to TRBD2. This CDR3 has 16 residues. V shed 4 bases, J shed 5 bases, and the junction held 8 bases outside the gene matches. CDR1 and CDR2 (germline): LNHNV, YYDKDF (reference sequence). The DNA of the CDR3 is TGTGCCACCAGCATATTTCTAGCGGGAGCCCACAATGAGCAGTTCTTC. Translation gives CATSIFLAGAHNEQFF.

V gene TRBV9 combines with J gene TRBJ2-3; 7 nucleotides match TRBD2. Germline CDR1 reads SGDLS; CDR2 reads YYNGEE. After removal of 6 bases from V and 1 base from J, the junction contained 8 bases not matched to a gene. The CDR3 has 15 residues. The chain's CDR3 is CASKLGAGGTDTQYF. In nucleotides, the CDR3 is TGTGCCAGCAAACTCGGGGCGGGGGGCACAGATACGCAGTATTTT. Filled out from reference TRBV9 and TRBJ2-3, the complete variable domain reads DSGVTQTPKHLITATGQRVTLRCSPRSGDLSVYWYQQSLDQGLQFLIQYYNGEERAKGNILERFSAQQFPDLHSELNLSSLELGDSALYFCASKLGAGGTDTQYFGPGTRLTVL.

As regards this clone: At the DNA level, this CDR3 is encoded by other sequences in the same sample as well. The chain links TRBV7-9 to TRBJ2-4, with D possibly matching TRBD1 (6 bases). The CDR3 sequence is 15 residues long. Germline V gene data show CDR1 as SEHNR and CDR2 as FQNEAQ (reference sequence). V lost 0 bases and J 1 base, leaving 7 bases between the germline ends. The CDR3 region has the DNA TGTGCCAGCAGCTTAGCGCAGGGGGCCAAAAACATTCAGTACTTC. This sequence encodes CASSLAQGAKNIQYF.

In this sample, this clone turned up once. The V gene is TRBV15, the J gene TRBJ2-4, with 7 bases fitting TRBD1. The junction had 2 bases not matched to a gene; V was cut back by 4 bases and J by 5 bases. The CDR3 runs to 13 residues. Germline lookup yields CDR1 LNHNV and CDR2 YYDKDF (reference sequence). CDR3: CATSKGAQNIQYF. The DNA of the CDR3 is TGTGCCACCAGCAAGGGGGCCCAAAACATTCAGTACTTC.

This clone was picked up one time. The rearrangement uses TRBV5-6 and TRBJ1-2, with D unclear. Looked up from germline, CDR1 is SGHDT and CDR2 is YYEEEE. Deletions cut 1 base from V and 3 bases from J, with 16 bases between. The CDR3 has 16 amino acids. The CDR3: CASSLSNPAAHYGYTF. CDR3 DNA sequence: TGTGCCAGCAGCTTGAGTAACCCAGCAGCCCACTATGGCTACACCTTC.

This clone was seen once. The chain couples TRBV5-1 to TRBJ2-2, with TRBD2 matching over 7 bases. Germline loops: CDR1 SGHRS, CDR2 YFSETQ. The CDR3 consists of 15 residues. Unmatched junction bases numbered 10, after V lost 4 bases and J lost 7 bases. The CDR3: CASSIGLVVVGELFF. The CDR3, as DNA: TGCGCCAGCAGCATAGGACTAGTAGTCGTCGGGGAGCTGTTTTTT.

This chain uses TRBV7-8 with TRBJ2-7; no clear D. The V end was cut by 8 bases, the J end by 3 bases, with 11 bases between. This CDR3 spans 12 amino acids. Germline V gives CDR1 SGHVS, CDR2 FQNEAQ. CDR3 sequence: CASGPGIYEQYF. The CDR3 bases are TGTGCCAGCGGCCCAGGAATCTACGAGCAGTACTTC.

Note on this clone: The same CDR3 is also encoded by other DNA sequences in this sample. The chain uses TRBV9 and TRBJ2-7, with 10 bases lining up with TRBD2. Germline CDR1 is SGDLS and CDR2 is YYNGEE. J was trimmed by 5 bases and V by 0 bases; bases with no gene match: 5. The CDR3 runs 15 residues. The CDR3 loop is CASSVGGLAADEQYF. In DNA form, the CDR3 reads TGTGCCAGCAGCGTAGGTGGACTAGCGGCCGACGAGCAGTACTTC.

J is TRBJ2-2 and V is TRBV7-8; 7 positions match TRBD1. Trimming took 6 bases from V and 6 from J; bases not matched to a gene: 10. Germline CDR1 reads SGHVS; CDR2 reads FQNEAQ. The length of the CDR3 is 15 residues. The CDR3 DNA reads TGTGCCAGCAGTGCCCGGACAGGCGCCCCCGGGGAGCTGTTTTTT. This encodes CASSARTGAPGELFF.

With respect to this clone: In the same sample, other DNA sequences code for this CDR3. The chain combines TRBV27 with TRBJ2-1; 8 bases fit TRBD2. Germline values: CDR1 MNHEY, CDR2 SMNVEV (reference sequence). The CDR3 has 16 amino acids. The junction had 4 bases not matched to a gene; V was cut back by 2 bases and J by 1 base. In DNA, the CDR3 is TGTGCCAGCAGTTTAGTAGCGGGGACGTCCTACAATGAGCAGTTCTTC. Amino acids: CASSLVAGTSYNEQFF.